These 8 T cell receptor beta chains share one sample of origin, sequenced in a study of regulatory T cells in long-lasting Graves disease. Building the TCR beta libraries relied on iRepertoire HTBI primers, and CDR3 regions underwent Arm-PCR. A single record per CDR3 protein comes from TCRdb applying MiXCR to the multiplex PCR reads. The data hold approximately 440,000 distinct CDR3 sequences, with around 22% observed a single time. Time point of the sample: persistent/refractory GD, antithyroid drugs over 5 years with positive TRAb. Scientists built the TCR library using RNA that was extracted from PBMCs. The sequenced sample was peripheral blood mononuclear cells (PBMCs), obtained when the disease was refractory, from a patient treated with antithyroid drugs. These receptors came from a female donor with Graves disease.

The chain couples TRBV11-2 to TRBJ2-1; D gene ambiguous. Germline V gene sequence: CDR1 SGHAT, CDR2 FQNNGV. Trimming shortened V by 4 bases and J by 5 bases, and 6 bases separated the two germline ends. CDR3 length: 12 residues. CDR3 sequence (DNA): TGTGCCAGCAGCTCGGATAACAATGAGCAGTTCTTC. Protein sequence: CASSSDNNEQFF.

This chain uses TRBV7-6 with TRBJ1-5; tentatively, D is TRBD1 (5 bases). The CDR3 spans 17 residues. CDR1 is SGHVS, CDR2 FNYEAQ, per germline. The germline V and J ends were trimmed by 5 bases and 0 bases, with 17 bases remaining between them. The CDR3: CASSVADSLYSNQPQHF. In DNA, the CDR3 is TGTGCCAGCAGCGTCGCCGACAGTCTCTATAGCAATCAGCCCCAGCATTTT.

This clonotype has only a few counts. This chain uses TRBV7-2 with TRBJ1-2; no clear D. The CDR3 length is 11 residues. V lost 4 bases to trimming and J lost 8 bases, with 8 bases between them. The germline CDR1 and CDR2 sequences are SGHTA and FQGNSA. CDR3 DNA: TGTGCCAGCAGCTCGAGAGGGGGCTACACCTTC. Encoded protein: CASSSRGGYTF.

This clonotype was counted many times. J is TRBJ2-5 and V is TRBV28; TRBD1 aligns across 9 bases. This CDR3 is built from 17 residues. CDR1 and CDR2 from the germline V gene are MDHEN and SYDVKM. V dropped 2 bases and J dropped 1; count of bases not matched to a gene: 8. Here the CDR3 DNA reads TGTGCCAGCAGTTTAATCCTGGGACAGGGCACCCAAGAGACCCAGTACTTC. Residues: CASSLILGQGTQETQYF.

In nucleotides, the CDR3 is TGCAGTGCTAGCAATTTACAGGGGCTATGGGGAGAGACCCAGTACTTC. It codes for CSASNLQGLWGETQYF. V is TRBV20-1 and J is TRBJ2-5; 7 bases are a match to TRBD1. V gave up 3 bases and J gave up 4 bases; unmatched junction bases: 14. The CDR3 totals 16 residues. Looked up from germline, CDR1 is DFQATT and CDR2 is SNEGSKA (reference sequence).

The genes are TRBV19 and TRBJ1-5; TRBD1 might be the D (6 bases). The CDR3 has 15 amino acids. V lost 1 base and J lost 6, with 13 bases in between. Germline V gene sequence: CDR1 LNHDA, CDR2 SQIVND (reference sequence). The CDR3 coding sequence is TGTGCCAGTAGTATAGTGGGTGGGGGCATTCAGCCCCAGCATTTT. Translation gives CASSIVGGGIQPQHF. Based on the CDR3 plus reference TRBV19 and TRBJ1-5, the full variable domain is DGGITQSPKYLFRKEGQNVTLSCEQNLNHDAMYWYRQDPGQGLRLIYYSQIVNDFQKGDIAEGYSVSREKKESFPLTVTSAQKNPTAFYLCASSIVGGGIQPQHFGDGTRLSIL.

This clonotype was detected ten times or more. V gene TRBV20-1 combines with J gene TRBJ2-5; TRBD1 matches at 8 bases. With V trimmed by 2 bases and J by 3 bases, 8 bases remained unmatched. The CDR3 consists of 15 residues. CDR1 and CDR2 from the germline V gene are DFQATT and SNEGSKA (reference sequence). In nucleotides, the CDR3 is TGCAGTGCTAGACGCGGTGACAGGGGTGAAGAGACCCAGTACTTC. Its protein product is CSARRGDRGEETQYF.

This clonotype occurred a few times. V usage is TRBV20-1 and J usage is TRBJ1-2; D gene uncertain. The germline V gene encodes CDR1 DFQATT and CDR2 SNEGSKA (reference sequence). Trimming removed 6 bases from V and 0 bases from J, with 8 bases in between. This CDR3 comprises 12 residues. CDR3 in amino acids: CSAATANYGYTF. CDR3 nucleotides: TGCAGTGCGGCCACAGCTAACTATGGCTACACCTTC.